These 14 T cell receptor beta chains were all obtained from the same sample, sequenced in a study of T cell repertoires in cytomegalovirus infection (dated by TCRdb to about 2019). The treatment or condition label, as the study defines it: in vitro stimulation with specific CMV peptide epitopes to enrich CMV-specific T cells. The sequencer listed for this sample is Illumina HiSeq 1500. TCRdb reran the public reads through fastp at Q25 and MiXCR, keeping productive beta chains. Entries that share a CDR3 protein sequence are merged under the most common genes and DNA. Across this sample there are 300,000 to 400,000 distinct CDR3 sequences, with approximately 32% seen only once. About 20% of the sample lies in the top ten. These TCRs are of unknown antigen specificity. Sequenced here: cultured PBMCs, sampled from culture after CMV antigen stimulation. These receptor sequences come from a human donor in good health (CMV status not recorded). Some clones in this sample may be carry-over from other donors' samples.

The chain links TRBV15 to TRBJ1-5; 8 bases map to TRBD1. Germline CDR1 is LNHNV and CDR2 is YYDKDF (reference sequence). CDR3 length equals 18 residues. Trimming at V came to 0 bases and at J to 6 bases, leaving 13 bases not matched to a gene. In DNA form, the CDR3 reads TGTGCCACCAGCAGAGAAGAGTTGACAGGGGCGGTTGGTCAGCCCCAGCATTTT. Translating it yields CATSREELTGAVGQPQHF.

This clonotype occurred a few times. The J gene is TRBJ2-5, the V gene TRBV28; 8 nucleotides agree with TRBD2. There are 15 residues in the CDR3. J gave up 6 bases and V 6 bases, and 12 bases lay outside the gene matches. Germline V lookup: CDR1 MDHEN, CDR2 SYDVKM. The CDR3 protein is CASRPSGTRFQTQYF. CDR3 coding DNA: TGTGCCAGCAGACCCTCCGGGACTAGGTTCCAGACCCAGTACTTC.

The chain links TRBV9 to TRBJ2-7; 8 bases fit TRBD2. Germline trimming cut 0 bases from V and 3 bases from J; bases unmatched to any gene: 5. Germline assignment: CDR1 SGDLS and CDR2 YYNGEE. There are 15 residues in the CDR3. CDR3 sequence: CASSVGSGGNYEQYF. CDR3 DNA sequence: TGTGCCAGCAGCGTAGGGAGCGGGGGAAACTACGAGCAGTACTTC.

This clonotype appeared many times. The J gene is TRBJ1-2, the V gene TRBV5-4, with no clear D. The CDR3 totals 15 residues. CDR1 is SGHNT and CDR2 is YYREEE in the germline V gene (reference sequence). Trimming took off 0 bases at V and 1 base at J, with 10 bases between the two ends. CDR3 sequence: CASSLVQTFNYGYTF. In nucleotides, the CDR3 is TGTGCCAGCAGCTTGGTACAGACATTTAACTATGGCTACACCTTC.

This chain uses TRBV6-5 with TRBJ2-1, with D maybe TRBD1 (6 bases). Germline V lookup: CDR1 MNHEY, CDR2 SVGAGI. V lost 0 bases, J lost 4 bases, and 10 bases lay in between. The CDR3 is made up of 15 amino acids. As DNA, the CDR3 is TGTGCCAGCAGTTACTCGTCAGGGGTGTACAATGAGCAGTTCTTC. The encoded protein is CASSYSSGVYNEQFF.

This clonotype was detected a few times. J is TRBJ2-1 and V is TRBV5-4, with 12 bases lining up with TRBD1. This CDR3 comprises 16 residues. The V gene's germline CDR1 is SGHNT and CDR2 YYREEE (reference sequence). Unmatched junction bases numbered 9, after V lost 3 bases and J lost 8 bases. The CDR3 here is CASSWGGDRGRDEQFF. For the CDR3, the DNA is TGTGCCAGCAGCTGGGGCGGGGACAGGGGGCGCGATGAGCAGTTCTTC. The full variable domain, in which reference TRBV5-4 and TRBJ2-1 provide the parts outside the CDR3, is ETGVTQSPTHLIKTRGQQVTLRCSSQSGHNTVSWYQQALGQGPQFIFQYYREEENGRGNFPPRFSGLQFPNYSSELNVNALELDDSALYLCASSWGGDRGRDEQFFGPGTRLTVL.

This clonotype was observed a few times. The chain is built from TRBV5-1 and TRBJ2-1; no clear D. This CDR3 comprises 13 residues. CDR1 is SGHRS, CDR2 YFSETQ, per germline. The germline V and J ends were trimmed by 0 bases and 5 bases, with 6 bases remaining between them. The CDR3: CASSLEWNNEQFF. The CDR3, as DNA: TGCGCCAGCAGCTTGGAGTGGAACAATGAGCAGTTCTTC.

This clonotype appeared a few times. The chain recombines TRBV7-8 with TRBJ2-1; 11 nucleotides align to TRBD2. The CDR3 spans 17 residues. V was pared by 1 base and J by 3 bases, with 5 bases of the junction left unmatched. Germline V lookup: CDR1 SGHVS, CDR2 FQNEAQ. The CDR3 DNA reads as TGTGCCAGCAGCTTAGGGACTAGCGGGTCCCACTACAATGAGCAGTTCTTC. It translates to CASSLGTSGSHYNEQFF.

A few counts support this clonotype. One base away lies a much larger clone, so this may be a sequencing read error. CDR3 in DNA: TGTGCCAGCAGCTTAGAAGGTGTCGCCAGGCCCAGCAATCCAATTACTGAGCAGTTCTTC. Translated: CASSLEGVARPSNPITEQFF. The gene calls are TRBV7-6 and TRBJ2-1; no clear D gene. Germline V CDR1 and CDR2: SGHVS, FNYEAQ. The CDR3 contains 20 residues. V lost 1 base and J 9 bases, leaving 31 bases between the germline ends.

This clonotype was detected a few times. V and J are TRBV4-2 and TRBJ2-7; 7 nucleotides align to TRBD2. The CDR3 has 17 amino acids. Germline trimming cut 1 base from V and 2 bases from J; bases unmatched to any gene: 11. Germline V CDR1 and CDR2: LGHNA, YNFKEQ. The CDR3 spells CASSQASLRGTTYEQYF. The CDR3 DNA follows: TGTGCCAGCAGCCAAGCCTCTCTCCGGGGGACTACCTACGAGCAGTACTTC.

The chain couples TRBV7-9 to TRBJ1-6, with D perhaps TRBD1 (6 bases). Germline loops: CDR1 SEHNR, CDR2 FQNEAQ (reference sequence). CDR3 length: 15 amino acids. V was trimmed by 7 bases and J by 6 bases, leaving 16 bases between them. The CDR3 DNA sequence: TGTGCCAGCACCGTTTCGGGACAACCTAATTCACCCCTCCACTTT. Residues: CASTVSGQPNSPLHF.

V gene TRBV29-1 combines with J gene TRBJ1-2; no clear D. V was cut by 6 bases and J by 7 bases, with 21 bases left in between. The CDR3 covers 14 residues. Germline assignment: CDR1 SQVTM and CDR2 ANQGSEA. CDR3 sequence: CSVGQLWAPTGYTF. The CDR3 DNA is TGCAGCGTCGGCCAACTCTGGGCGCCGACTGGCTACACCTTC.

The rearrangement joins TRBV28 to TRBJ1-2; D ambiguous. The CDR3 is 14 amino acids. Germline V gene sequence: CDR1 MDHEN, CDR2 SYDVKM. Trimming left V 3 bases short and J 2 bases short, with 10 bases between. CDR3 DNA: TGTGCCAGCAGTTTGAAGGGAGGGAACTATGGCTACACCTTC. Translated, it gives CASSLKGGNYGYTF.

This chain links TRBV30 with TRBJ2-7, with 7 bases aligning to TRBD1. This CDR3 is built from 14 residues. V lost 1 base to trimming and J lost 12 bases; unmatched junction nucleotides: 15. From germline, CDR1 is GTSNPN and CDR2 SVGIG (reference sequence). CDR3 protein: CAWSAIPGTAHPYF. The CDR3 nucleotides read TGTGCCTGGAGTGCAATACCCGGGACAGCCCATCCGTACTTC.